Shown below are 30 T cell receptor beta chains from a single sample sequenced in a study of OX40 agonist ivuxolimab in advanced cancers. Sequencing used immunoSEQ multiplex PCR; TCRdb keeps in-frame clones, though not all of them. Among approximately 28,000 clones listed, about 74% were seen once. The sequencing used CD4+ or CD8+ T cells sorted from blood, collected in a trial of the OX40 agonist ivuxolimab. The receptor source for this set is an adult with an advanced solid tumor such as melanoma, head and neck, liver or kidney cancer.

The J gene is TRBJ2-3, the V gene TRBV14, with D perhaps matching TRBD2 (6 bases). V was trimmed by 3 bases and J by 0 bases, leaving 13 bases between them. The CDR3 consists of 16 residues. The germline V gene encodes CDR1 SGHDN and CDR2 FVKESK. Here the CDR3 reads CASSHNRDLSTDTQYF. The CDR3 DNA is TGTGCCAGCAGCCACAACCGGGACTTGAGCACAGATACGCAGTATTTT.

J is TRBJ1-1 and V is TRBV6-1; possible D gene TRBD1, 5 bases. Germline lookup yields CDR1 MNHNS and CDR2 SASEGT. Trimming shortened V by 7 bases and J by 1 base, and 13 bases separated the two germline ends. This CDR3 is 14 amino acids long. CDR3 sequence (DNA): TGTGCCAGCAATTCTCGACAGCAGAACACTGAAGCTTTCTTT. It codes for CASNSRQQNTEAFF.

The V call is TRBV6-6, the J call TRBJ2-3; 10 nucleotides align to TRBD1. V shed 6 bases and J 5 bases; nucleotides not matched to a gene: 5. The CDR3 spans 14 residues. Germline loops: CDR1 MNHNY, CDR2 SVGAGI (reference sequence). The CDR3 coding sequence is TGTGCCAGCAGCCCGGGACAGGGGAGAGATACGCAGTATTTT. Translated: CASSPGQGRDTQYF.

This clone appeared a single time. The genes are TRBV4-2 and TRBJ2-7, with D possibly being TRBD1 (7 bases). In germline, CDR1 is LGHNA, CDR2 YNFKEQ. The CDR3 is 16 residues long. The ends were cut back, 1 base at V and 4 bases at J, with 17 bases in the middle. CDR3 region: CASSQVMGQSGYEQYF. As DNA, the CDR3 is TGTGCCAGCAGCCAAGTAATGGGACAGAGCGGGTACGAGCAGTACTTC.

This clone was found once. This chain's CDR3 is CASSFGRVDEKLFF. The CDR3 DNA sequence: TGCGCCAGCAGCTTCGGCAGGGTAGATGAAAAACTGTTTTTT. V gene TRBV5-1 combines with J gene TRBJ1-4, with D tentatively TRBD1 (5 bases). The CDR3 has 14 residues. Trimming removed 2 bases from V and 6 bases from J, with 11 bases in between. Germline values: CDR1 SGHRS, CDR2 YFSETQ.

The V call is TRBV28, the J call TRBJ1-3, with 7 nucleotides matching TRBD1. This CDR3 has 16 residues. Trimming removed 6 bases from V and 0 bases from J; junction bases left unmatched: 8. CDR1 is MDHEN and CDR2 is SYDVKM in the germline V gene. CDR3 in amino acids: CASSPSDRLSGNTIYF. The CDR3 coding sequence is TGTGCCAGCAGCCCCTCGGACAGGCTCTCTGGAAACACCATATATTTT.

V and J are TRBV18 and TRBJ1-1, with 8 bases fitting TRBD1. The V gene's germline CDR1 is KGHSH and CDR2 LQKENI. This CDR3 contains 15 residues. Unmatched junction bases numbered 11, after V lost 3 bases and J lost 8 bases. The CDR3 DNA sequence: TGTGCCAGCTCACCGGATAGCGGACAGGGTAACGAAGCTTTCTTT. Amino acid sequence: CASSPDSGQGNEAFF.

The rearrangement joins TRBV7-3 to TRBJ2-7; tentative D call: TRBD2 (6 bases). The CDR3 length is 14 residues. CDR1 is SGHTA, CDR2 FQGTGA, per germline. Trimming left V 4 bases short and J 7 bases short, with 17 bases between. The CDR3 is CASSSTGTSREQYF. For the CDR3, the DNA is TGTGCCAGCAGCTCCACGGGCACTAGCCGGGAGCAGTACTTC.

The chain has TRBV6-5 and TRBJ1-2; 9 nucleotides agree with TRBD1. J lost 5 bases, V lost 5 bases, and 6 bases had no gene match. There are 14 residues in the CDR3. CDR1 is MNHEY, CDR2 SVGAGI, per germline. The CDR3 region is CASSQSGQGYGYTF. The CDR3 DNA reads TGTGCCAGCAGTCAAAGCGGACAGGGGTATGGCTACACCTTC.

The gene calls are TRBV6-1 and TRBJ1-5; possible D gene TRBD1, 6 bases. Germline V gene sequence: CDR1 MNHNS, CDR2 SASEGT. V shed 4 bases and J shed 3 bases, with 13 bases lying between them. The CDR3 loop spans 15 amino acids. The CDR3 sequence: CASSVGGAANQPQHF. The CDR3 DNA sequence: TGTGCCAGCAGTGTCGGGGGGGCGGCCAATCAGCCCCAGCATTTT.

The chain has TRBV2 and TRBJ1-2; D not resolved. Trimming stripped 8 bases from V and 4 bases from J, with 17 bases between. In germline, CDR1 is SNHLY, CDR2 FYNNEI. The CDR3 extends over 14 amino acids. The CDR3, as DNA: TGTGCCAGCGTAGGCTCCCCCTCATCCTATGGCTACACCTTC. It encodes CASVGSPSSYGYTF.

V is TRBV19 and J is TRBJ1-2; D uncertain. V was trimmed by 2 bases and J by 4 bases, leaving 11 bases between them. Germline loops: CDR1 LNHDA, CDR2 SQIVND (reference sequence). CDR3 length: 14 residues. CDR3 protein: CASSIRSPGYGYTF. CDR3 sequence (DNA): TGTGCCAGTAGTATAAGGAGTCCGGGCTATGGCTACACCTTC.

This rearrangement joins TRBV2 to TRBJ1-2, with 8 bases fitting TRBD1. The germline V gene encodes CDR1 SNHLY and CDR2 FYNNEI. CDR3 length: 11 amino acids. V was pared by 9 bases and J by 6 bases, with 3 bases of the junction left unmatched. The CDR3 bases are TGTGCCAGACAGGGGGGCGATGGCTACACCTTC. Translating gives CARQGGDGYTF.

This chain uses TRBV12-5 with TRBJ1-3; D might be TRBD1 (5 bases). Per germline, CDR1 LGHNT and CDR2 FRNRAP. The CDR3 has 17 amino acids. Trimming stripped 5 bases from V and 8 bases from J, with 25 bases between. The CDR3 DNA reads TGTGCTAGTGGTCCCCGTCCGGGGGTGGCAGAAGGGCACACCATATATTTT. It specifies CASGPRPGVAEGHTIYF.

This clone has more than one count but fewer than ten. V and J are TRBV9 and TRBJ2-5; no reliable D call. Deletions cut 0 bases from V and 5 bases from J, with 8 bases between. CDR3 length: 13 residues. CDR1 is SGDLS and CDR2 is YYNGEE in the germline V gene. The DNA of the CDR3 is TGTGCCAGCAGCGTAGGGGGTGGGGAGACCCAGTACTTC. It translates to CASSVGGGETQYF.

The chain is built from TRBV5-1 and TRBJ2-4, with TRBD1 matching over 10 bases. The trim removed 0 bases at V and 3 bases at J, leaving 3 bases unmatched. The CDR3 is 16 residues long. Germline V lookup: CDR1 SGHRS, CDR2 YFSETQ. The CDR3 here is CASSLGDRGGKNIQYF. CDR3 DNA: TGCGCCAGCAGCTTGGGGGACAGGGGAGGCAAAAACATTCAGTACTTC.

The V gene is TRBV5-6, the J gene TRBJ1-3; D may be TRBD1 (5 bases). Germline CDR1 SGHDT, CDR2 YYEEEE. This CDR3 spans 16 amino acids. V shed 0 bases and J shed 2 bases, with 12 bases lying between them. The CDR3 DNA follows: TGTGCCAGCAGCTTGGTTGCGGGACCGGCTGGAAACACCATATATTTT. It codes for CASSLVAGPAGNTIYF.

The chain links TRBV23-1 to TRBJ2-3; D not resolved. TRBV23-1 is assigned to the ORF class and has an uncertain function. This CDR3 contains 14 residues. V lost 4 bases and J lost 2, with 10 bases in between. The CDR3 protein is CASSLKQNTDTQYF. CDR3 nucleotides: TGCGCCAGCAGTCTAAAACAGAACACAGATACGCAGTATTTT.

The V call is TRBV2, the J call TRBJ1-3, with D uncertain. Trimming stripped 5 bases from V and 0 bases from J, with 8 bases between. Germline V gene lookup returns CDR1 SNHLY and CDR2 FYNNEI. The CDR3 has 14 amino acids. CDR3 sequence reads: CASSYIRSGNTIYF. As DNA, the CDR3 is TGTGCCAGCAGTTATATACGCTCTGGAAACACCATATATTTT. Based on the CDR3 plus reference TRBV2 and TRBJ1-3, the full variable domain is EPEVTQTPSHQVTQMGQEVILRCVPISNHLYFYWYRQILGQKVEFLVSFYNNEISEKSEIFDDQFSVERPDGSNFTLKIRSTKLEDSAMYFCASSYIRSGNTIYFGEGSWLTVV.

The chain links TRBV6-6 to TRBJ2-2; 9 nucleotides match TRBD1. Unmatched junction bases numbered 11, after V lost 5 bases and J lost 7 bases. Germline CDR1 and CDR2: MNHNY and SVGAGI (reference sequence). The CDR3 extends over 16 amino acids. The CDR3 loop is CASSTWGQGKGGELFF. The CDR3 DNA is TGTGCCAGCAGTACCTGGGGACAGGGAAAGGGCGGGGAGCTGTTTTTT.

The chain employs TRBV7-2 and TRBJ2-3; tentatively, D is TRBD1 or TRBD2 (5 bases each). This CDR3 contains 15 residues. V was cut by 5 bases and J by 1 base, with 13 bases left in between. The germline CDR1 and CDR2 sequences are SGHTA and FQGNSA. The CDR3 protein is CASSREPGRTDTQYF. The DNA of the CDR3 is TGTGCCAGCAGCCGAGAGCCGGGGCGCACAGATACGCAGTATTTT.

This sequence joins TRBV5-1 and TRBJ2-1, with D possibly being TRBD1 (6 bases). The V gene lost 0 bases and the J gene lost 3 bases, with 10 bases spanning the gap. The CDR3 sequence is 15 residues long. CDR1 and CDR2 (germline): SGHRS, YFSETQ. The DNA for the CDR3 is TGCGCCAGCAGCTTGGAAGGGGGAAACTACAATGAGCAGTTCTTC. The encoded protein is CASSLEGGNYNEQFF.

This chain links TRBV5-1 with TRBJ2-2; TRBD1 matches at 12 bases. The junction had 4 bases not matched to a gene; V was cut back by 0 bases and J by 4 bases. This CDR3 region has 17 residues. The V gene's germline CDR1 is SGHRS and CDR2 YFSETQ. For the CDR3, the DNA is TGCGCCAGCAGCTTGGGGGGACAGGGGGCGAGCACCGGGGAGCTGTTTTTT. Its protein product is CASSLGGQGASTGELFF.

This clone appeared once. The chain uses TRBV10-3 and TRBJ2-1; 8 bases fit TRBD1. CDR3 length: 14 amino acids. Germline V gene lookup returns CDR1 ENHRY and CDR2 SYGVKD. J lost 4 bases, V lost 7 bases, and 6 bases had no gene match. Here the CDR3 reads CAIKGTGFYNEQFF. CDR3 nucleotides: TGTGCCATCAAGGGGACAGGTTTTTACAATGAGCAGTTCTTC.

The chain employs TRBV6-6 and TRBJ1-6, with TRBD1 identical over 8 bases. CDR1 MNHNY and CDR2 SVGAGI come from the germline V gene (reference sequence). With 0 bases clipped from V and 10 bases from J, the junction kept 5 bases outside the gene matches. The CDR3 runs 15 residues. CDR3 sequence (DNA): TGTGCCAGCAGTTACTCTCCAGGGGGCGGATCACCCCTCCACTTT. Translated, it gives CASSYSPGGGSPLHF.

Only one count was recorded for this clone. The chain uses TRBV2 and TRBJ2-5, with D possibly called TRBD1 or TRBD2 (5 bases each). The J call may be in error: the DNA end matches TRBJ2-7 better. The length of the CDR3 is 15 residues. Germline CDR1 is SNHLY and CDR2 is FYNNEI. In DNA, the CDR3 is TGTGCCAGCAGGGGGACGGCGATACCCTCCTACGAGCAGTACTTC. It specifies CASRGTAIPSYEQYF.

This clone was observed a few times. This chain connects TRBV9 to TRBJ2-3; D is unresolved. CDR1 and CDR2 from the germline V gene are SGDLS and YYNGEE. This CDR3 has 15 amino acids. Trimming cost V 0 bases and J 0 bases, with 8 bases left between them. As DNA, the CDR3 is TGTGCCAGCAGCGTAGGCGGCGCTAGCACAGATACGCAGTATTTT. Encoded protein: CASSVGGASTDTQYF.

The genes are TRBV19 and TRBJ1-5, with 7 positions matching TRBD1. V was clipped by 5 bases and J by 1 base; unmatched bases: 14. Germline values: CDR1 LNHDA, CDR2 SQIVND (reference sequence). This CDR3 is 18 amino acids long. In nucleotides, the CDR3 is TGTGCCAGTAGTGCGGGGACAGAGGGGGCGAGGAGCAATCAGCCCCAGCATTTT. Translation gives CASSAGTEGARSNQPQHF.

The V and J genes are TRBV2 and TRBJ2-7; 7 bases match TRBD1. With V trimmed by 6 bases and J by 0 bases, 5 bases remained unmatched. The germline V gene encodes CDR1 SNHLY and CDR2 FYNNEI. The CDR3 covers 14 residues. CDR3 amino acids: CASRTRDSSYEQYF. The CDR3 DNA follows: TGTGCCAGCAGGACTCGGGACAGCTCCTACGAGCAGTACTTC.

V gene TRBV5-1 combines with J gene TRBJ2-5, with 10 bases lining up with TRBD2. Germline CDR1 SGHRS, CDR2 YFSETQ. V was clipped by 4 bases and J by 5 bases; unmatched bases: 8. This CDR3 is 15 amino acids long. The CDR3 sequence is CASSPPLAGEETQYF. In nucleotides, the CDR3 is TGCGCCAGCAGCCCCCCCCTAGCGGGGGAGGAGACCCAGTACTTC.